This TCR beta chain was retrieved from a study of T cells after yellow fever vaccination (dated by TCRdb to the late 2010s). Broadly, across the study: The SMART-Seq v4 Ultra Low Input RNA kit was used to prepare libraries from fractions with low cell numbers. The cohort comprised two healthy male donors, one aged 18 to 29 and one aged 30 to 40 years. To track T-cell clones before and after primary and booster YFV17D yellow fever vaccination, bulk TCR alpha and beta repertoires were sequenced longitudinally. Blood was drawn at multiple timepoints before and after primary and secondary immunization, with bulk PBMC replicates and cell subsets isolated.

As to this clonotype: Its cognate antigen has yet to be identified. Base qualities are missing; no much larger clone stands one base away.

TCR cDNA was synthesized by 5'RACE template switching, through which a universal primer site and unique molecular identifiers were introduced. cDNA synthesis was primed from both the TCR alpha and TCR beta constant segments. Libraries were amplified in two PCR steps, with sample barcodes and sequencing adapters added in the second step. Libraries were sequenced on Illumina HiSeq 2500 (2x100 bp) or NovaSeq (2x150 bp). The source study handled its data this way. MIGEC was used to demultiplex reads and collapse the reads into UMI consensus sequences, and MiXCR was used for V(D)J alignment. Clonotypes responding to the vaccine were identified with edgeR on replicate PBMC samples, with the criteria of FDR below 0.01 and a log2 fold change above 5 up to day 15. Each bulk clonotype was labeled CD4 or CD8 based on which sequenced repertoire, CD4 or CD8, contained the clonotype at higher abundance. TCRdb cleaned the public reads at Q25 with fastp, built clones with MiXCR and kept in-frame beta chains. CDR3 protein sequences are deduplicated, and each keeps its most common genes and DNA. In this record, the V and J calls reflect TCRdb's handling and not the investigators' own analysis. The sample records almost 600,000 distinct CDR3 sequences, less than 15% of which are singletons. Of the sample, roughly 13% is held by the ten largest clones.

Via the germline V gene, CDR1 is SQVTM and CDR2 ANQGSEA. From cysteine to phenylalanine, the CDR3 is 15 amino acids long. Only the CDR3 part of the read is kept: 45 bases, read in frame from the first base. V was cut back by 5 bases and J by 5 bases, leaving a gap of 21 bases between them. The study at large found these results: After the booster, most of the clones that had expanded following primary vaccination were detected again (roughly 97% of CD4 and roughly 90% of CD8), which suggests that memory was broadly maintained. The secondary T-cell response was found to be weaker but faster than the primary response, with a peak reached on day 5 rather than on day 15. A small share of clonotypes was detected in both CD4 and CD8 compartments, with the overlap likely arising from convergent recombination. Only a couple of donors were included in the study, so the extent to which the findings can be generalized is limited. Computational filtering was required because FACS-sorted repertoires could contain abundant contaminating clonotypes from the bulk population.

The sample's treatment or condition, from its label and the paper: live attenuated yellow fever vaccine strain. Two biological replicates of bulk PBMCs were collected at each blood-draw timepoint. A standard Ficoll-Paque protocol was used to isolate PBMCs from peripheral blood. TriZol was used to extract RNA from bulk PBMCs, from CD4 and CD8 fractions, and from dextramer-positive and dextramer-negative fractions. Source: PBMCs, taken on the day of the yellow fever booster vaccination. This TCR derives from a man aged 25-45 years who received the YFV17D yellow fever vaccine. The chain is made from TRBV29-1 and TRBJ2-5; the D gene is perhaps TRBD1 or TRBD2, as each covers 6 bases. The DNA sequence reads TGCAGCGTTACCTTTGGGGCAGGGGCGGGGGAGACCCAGTACTTC. The resulting protein is CSVTFGAGAGETQYF. Here the CDR3 is joined to the reference TRBV29-1 and TRBJ2-5 genes, and the full variable domain is: SAVISQKPSRDICQRGTSLTIQCQVDSQVTMMFWYRQQPGQSLTLIATANQGSEATYESGFVIDKFPISRPNLTFSTLTVSNMSPEDSSIYLCSVTFGAGAGETQYFGPGTRLLVL.